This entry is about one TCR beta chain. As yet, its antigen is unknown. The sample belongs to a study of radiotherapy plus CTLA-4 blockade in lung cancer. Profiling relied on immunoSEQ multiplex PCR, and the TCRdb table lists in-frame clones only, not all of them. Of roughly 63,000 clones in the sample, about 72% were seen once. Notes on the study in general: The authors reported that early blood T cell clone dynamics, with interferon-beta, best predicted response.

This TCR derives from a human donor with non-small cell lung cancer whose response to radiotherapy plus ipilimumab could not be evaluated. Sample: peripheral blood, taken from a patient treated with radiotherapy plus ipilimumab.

The CDR3 sequence: CASSPPVRNSPLHF. CDR3 bases: TGTGCCAGCAGTCCCCCCGTCAGGAATTCACCCCTCCACTTT. This chain uses TRBV27 with TRBJ1-6; unclear D gene. This CDR3 is built from 14 residues. The ends were cut back, 5 bases at V and 7 bases at J, with 12 bases in the middle. Germline loops: CDR1 MNHEY, CDR2 SMNVEV (reference sequence).